This T cell receptor beta chain was sequenced for a study of shared clonotypes between healthy human individuals. Several immunoSEQ plates received, in even portions, the genomic DNA of each subset. Under the authors' procedure: ImmunoSEQ yielded junction-only sequences lacking quality scores, so filtering differed. TCRdb's table, derived via immunoSEQ multiplex PCR, lists solely in-frame clones and lacks some. V, J and clone size are taken as reported in that table, and D and trimming were inferred from the DNA itself. Of under 750,000 clones in the sample, about two thirds were seen once. Nashville, Tennessee was home to all donors, who were Caucasian adults. CD4+ cell separation produced CD45RA+ naive and CD45RA-negative memory subsets. As to this clone: Without the conserved terminal phenylalanine or tryptophan, this CDR3 likely stems from a read error. The DNA is omitted, as the CDR3 cannot be located on it reliably, and the CDR3 follows TCRdb's listing.

Germline loops: CDR1 MNHNY, CDR2 SVGAGI (reference sequence). The CDR3 is 13 residues long, counting both termini. The rearrangement joins TRBV6-6 to TRBJ2-7; the table's D call, TRBD2, has no DNA check behind it. The sequence was collected from a woman between 25 and 40 years old in good health. What was sequenced was memory CD4+ T cells sorted from blood. Subset noted: CD45RA-negative fraction. CDR3 region: CASSLGAASGMLI.